This TCR beta chain was sequenced for a study of regulatory T cells in long-lasting Graves disease. Broader study findings: Researchers reported studying only peripheral blood, not thyroid tissue.

Time point denoted: newly diagnosed GD, antithyroid drugs for less than 3 months. Extracted RNA from PBMCs served as the source of the TCR library. American Thyroid Association guidelines were used to diagnose Graves' disease. CDR1 is SGHRS, CDR2 YFSETQ, per germline. Trimming took 4 bases from V and 4 from J; bases not matched to a gene: 8. The CDR3 contains 15 residues. This clonotype occurred once. What it binds is not known. Arm-PCR of CDR3 regions with iRepertoire HTBI primers generated TCR beta libraries. TCRdb itself ran the multiplex PCR reads through MiXCR, one entry per CDR3 protein. The sample has hundreds of thousands of distinct CDR3 sequences, about 15% seen once. This sample was also put to use in a study of T cells in Graves' hyperthyroidism and ophthalmopathy. That paper states: A lack of ophthalmopathy progression within 18 months defined stable Graves' hyperthyroidism.

The sample was peripheral blood mononuclear cells (PBMCs), taken at new diagnosis, from a patient treated with antithyroid drugs. The source of this sequence is a woman aged 40 to 55 with Graves disease. The J gene is TRBJ2-3, the V gene TRBV5-1, with 8 bases aligning to TRBD2. CDR3 sequence: CASSRSGSSADTQYF. DNA for the CDR3: TGCGCCAGCAGCCGCAGCGGGAGTTCGGCAGATACGCAGTATTTT.